This T cell receptor beta chain was obtained from a study of blood T cell repertoires in COVID-19. In the study overall: Researchers got acute and convalescent COVID-19 samples from the United States, Italy and Spain. In each case, the material was cDNA or gDNA derived from T cells, B-cell-depleted T cells, or PBMCs.

Produced via immunoSEQ multiplex PCR; TCRdb's table is partial and in-frame only. Of 300,000 to 350,000 clones listed, 90% were seen once; the top ten hold 3.5% to 4.5%. Losses at the gene ends were 1 base for V and 6 bases for J; bases not matched to a gene: 4. The CDR3 loop spans 14 amino acids. The germline V gene has CDR1 SGHTA and CDR2 FQGNSA. Across fewer than 25 US areas, participants ranged in age from about 18 to 90 years. Sequencing used PBMCs or T cells enriched from blood (not recorded which). This clonotype was obtained from a woman aged 18-29 years with acute COVID-19. The V call is TRBV7-2, the J call TRBJ2-7; 9 bases align to TRBD2. The CDR3 DNA reads TGTGCCAGCAGCTTAGTAGCGGGGGCTCGCGAGCAGTACTTC. As protein: CASSLVAGAREQYF.